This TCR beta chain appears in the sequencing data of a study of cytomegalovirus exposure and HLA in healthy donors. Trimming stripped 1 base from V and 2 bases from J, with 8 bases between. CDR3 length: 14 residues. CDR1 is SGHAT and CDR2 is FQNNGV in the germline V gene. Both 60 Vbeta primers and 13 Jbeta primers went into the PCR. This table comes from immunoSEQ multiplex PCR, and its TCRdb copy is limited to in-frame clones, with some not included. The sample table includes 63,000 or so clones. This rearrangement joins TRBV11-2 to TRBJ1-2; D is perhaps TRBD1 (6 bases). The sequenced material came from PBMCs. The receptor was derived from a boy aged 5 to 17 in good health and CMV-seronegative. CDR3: CASSLGQGNYGYTF. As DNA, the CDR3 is TGTGCCAGCAGCTTAGGGCAGGGGAACTATGGCTACACCTTC.